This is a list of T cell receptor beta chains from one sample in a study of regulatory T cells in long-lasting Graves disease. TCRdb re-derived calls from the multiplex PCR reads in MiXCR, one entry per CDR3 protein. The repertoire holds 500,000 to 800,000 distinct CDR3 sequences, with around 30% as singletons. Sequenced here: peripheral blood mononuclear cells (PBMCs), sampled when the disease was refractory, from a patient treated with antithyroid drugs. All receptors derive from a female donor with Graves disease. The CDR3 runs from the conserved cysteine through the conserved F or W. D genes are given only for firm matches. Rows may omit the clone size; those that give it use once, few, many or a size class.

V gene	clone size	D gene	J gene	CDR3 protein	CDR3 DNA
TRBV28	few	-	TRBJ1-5	CASSLGHPNQPQHF	TGTGCCAGCAGTCTGGGACACCCCAATCAGCCCCAGCATTTT
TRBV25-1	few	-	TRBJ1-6	CASSERVSWDPLHF	TGTGCCAGCAGTGAACGGGTTTCTTGGGATCCCCTCCACTTT
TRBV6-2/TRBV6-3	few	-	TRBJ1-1	CASSWTRGGMNTEAFF	TGTGCCAGCAGTTGGACCAGGGGTGGGATGAACACTGAAGCTTTCTTT
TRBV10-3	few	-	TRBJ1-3	CAISELGTGGNTIYF	TGTGCCATCAGTGAGCTCGGGACGGGTGGAAACACCATATATTTT
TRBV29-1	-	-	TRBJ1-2	CSVDTSTARGYTF	TGCAGCGTTGATACTTCGACAGCCAGAGGCTACACCTTC
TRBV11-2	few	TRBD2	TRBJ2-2	CASSVLAGVNTGELFF	TGTGCCAGCAGCGTCCTAGCGGGAGTTAACACCGGGGAGCTGTTTTTT
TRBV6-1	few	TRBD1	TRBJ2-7	CASVAGAGGVYEQYF	TGTGCCAGCGTCGCCGGGGCAGGGGGCGTCTACGAGCAGTACTTC
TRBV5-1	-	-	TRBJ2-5	CASSSGTREQETQYF	TGCGCCAGCAGCTCCGGGACGAGGGAACAAGAGACCCAGTACTTC
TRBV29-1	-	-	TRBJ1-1	CSVEGSRAEAFF	TGCAGCGTCGAAGGGTCCCGTGCGGAAGCTTTCTTT
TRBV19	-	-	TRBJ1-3	CASSMGGSSGNTIYF	TGTGCCAGTAGTATGGGAGGAAGCTCTGGAAACACCATATATTTT
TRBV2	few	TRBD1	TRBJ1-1	CAKYPGTANTEAFF	TGTGCCAAATATCCCGGGACAGCTAACACTGAAGCTTTCTTT
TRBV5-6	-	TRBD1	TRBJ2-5	CASSTYRGSQETQYF	TGTGCCAGCAGCACTTACAGGGGGAGCCAAGAGACCCAGTACTTC
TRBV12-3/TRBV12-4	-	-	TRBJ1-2	CASTPAALAGGYTF	TGTGCCAGCACCCCCGCGGCACTCGCGGGGGGCTACACCTTC
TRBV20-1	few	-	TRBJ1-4	CSARMSATNEKLFF	TGCAGTGCTAGAATGAGTGCAACTAATGAAAAACTGTTTTTT
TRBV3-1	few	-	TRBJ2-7	CASSQDQARAAEQYF	TGTGCCAGCAGCCAAGATCAGGCCAGGGCAGCCGAGCAGTACTTC
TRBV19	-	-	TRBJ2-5	CASRAGETQYF	TGTGCCAGTAGAGCGGGAGAGACCCAGTACTTC
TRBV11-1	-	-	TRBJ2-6	CASSLGLNHLTKGANVLTF	TGTGCCAGCAGCTTAGGTCTAAACCACCTAACGAAGGGGGCCAACGTCCTGACTTTC
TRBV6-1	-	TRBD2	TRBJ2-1	CASSEGDGRLHNEQFF	TGTGCCAGCAGCGAAGGGGACGGGAGGTTACACAATGAGCAGTTCTTC
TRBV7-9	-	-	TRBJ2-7	CATAGTASYEQYF	TGTGCCACCGCCGGTACAGCGTCCTACGAGCAGTACTTC
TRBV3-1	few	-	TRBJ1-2	CASSQAGLNYGYTF	TGTGCCAGCAGCCAAGCGGGTCTCAACTATGGCTACACCTTC
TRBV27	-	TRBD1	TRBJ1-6	CASSPVPDRVWFPLHF	TGTGCCAGCAGTCCCGTTCCGGACAGGGTCTGGTTCCCCCTCCACTTT
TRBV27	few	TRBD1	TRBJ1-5	CASSAGTGRNQPQHF	TGTGCCAGCAGTGCCGGGACAGGGCGCAATCAGCCCCAGCATTTT
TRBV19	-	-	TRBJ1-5	CATRTARHSNQPQHF	TGTGCCACCCGGACAGCGCGACATAGCAATCAGCCCCAGCATTTT
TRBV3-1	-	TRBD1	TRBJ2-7	CASRSDRSTGKQYF	TGTGCCAGCAGATCGGACAGGTCCACCGGCAAGCAGTACTTC
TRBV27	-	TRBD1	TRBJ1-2	CACKLTGDYGYTF	TGTGCCTGCAAACTTACAGGGGACTATGGCTACACCTTC
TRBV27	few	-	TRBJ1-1	CASTIRGSSTEAFF	TGTGCCAGCACAATCCGAGGGTCCAGCACTGAAGCTTTCTTT
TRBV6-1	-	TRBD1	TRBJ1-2	CASSVTDLDRGGYTF	TGTGCCAGCAGTGTCACGGACTTGGACAGGGGTGGCTACACCTTC
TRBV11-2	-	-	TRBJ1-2	CASSKTEYGYTF	TGTGCCAGCAGCAAGACAGAATACGGCTACACCTTC
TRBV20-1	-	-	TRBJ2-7	CSARATTHGAGEQYF	TGCAGTGCAAGGGCAACTACCCACGGGGCTGGCGAGCAGTACTTC
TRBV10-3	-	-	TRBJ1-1	CAIRGQNTEAFF	TGTGCCATCAGGGGGCAGAACACTGAAGCTTTCTTT
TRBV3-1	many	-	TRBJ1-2	CASSQGQRGYTF	TGTGCCAGCAGCCAAGGACAGCGGGGCTACACCTTC